The rows below give T cell receptor beta chains drawn from one sample of a study of OX40 agonist ivuxolimab in advanced cancers. Measured with immunoSEQ multiplex PCR; TCRdb has only the in-frame clones, and not every one. The data hold around 81,000 clones, with around 89% observed a single time. The source was CD4+ or CD8+ T cells sorted from blood, collected in a trial of the OX40 agonist ivuxolimab. Receptor source: an adult with an advanced solid tumor such as melanoma, head and neck, liver or kidney cancer. The CDR3 runs from the conserved cysteine through the conserved F or W. A D gene is named only where the DNA matches it firmly. Not all rows give a size; the values are once, few, many and, for expanded clones, a class.

length	V	J	D	size	CDR3	DNA
15	TRBV19	TRBJ2-4	-	once	CASSILRLAGNIQYF	TGTGCCAGTAGTATCCTACGACTGGCAGGAAACATTCAGTACTTC
15	TRBV28	TRBJ2-3	TRBD1	-	CASQVPRQGANTQYF	TGTGCCAGCCAAGTCCCTCGACAGGGGGCGAATACGCAGTATTTT
13	TRBV5-6	TRBJ2-7	-	once	CASSGGHGYEQYF	TGTGCCAGCAGCGGTGGGCACGGCTACGAGCAGTACTTC
16	TRBV10-3	TRBJ1-1	TRBD1	few	CAISEGTGGVFFEAFF	TGTGCCATCAGTGAGGGGACAGGGGGTGTTTTCTTTGAAGCTTTCTTT
14	TRBV11-2	TRBJ2-5	-	-	CASSRDGTRETQYF	TGTGCCAGCAGCCGGGACGGGACGCGGGAGACCCAGTACTTC
14	TRBV7-6	TRBJ2-3	-	once	CASSLGTHTDTQYF	TGTGCCAGCAGCTTAGGGACCCACACAGATACGCAGTATTTT
15	TRBV18	TRBJ2-1	TRBD2	-	CASSPQGLAGRGQFF	TGTGCCAGCTCACCCCAAGGACTAGCGGGACGAGGGCAGTTCTTC
13	TRBV29-1	TRBJ2-3	TRBD2	-	CSVASGGSDTQYF	TGCAGCGTTGCGAGCGGGGGTTCAGATACGCAGTATTTT
15	TRBV7-9	TRBJ2-1	-	once	CASSLAGAGHNEQFF	TGTGCCAGCAGCTTAGCGGGCGCAGGTCACAATGAGCAGTTCTTC
15	TRBV9	TRBJ2-1	TRBD1	-	CASSNFGQGYNEQFF	TGTGCCAGCAGCAACTTCGGACAGGGATACAATGAGCAGTTCTTC
15	TRBV11-3	TRBJ2-1	TRBD2	-	CASSLVARGSNEQFF	TGTGCCAGCAGCTTAGTGGCGCGCGGGAGCAATGAGCAGTTCTTC
15	TRBV7-3	TRBJ2-1	TRBD1	-	CASSPGTGGLNEQFF	TGTGCCAGCAGCCCAGGGACAGGGGGCCTCAATGAGCAGTTCTTC